Each of the 16 T cell receptor beta chains below was sequenced from the same sample in a study of OX40 agonist ivuxolimab in advanced cancers. Here immunoSEQ multiplex PCR was the method, and the copy in TCRdb shows in-frame clones only, minus some. The repertoire holds 50,000 or so clones, with roughly 77% as singletons. Source: CD4+ or CD8+ T cells sorted from blood, taken in a trial of the OX40 agonist ivuxolimab. All receptors derive from an adult with an advanced solid tumor such as melanoma, head and neck, liver or kidney cancer.

With respect to this clone: At one end the junction does not follow the germline gene, possibly because of a read error. The J gene is TRBJ2-7, the V gene TRBV28; tentative D call: TRBD1 (7 bases). CDR3 length equals 14 residues. Germline CDR1 MDHEN, CDR2 SYDVKM. The CDR3 bases are TGTGCCAGCTCTCCAAACCGGAGGGGAACAGGGGAAGACTTC. As protein: CASSPNRRGTGEDF.

The V call is TRBV4-1, the J call TRBJ1-1, with D possibly being TRBD1 (5 bases). Trimming took off 0 bases at V and 6 bases at J, with 14 bases between the two ends. Germline CDR1 reads MGHRA; CDR2 reads YSYEKL. CDR3 size: 15 residues. The CDR3 sequence is CASSQDLGGLAEAFF. Here the CDR3 DNA reads TGCGCCAGCAGCCAAGATCTTGGGGGGTTGGCTGAAGCTTTCTTT.

The chain has TRBV11-2 and TRBJ2-1; 8 bases align to TRBD2. Germline V gene sequence: CDR1 SGHAT, CDR2 FQNNGV. The CDR3 spans 15 residues. V dropped 5 bases and J dropped 3; count of bases not matched to a gene: 6. The CDR3 bases are TGTGCCAGCAGCCCACGGGCGGGGGGCTACAATGAGCAGTTCTTC. Protein product: CASSPRAGGYNEQFF.

The chain links TRBV2 to TRBJ2-7; D may be TRBD1 (6 bases). In germline, CDR1 is SNHLY, CDR2 FYNNEI. The CDR3 spans 14 residues. Trimming removed 3 bases at V and 7 bases at J, with 16 bases between. CDR3: CASSEYQGTREQYF. The CDR3 nucleotides read TGTGCCAGCAGTGAGTACCAGGGGACGCGTGAGCAGTACTTC.

J is TRBJ2-5 and V is TRBV14; D unclear. The length of the CDR3 is 12 residues. With 3 bases removed from V and 5 bases from J, the gap between germline ends came to 7 bases. Germline CDR1 SGHDN, CDR2 FVKESK. CDR3 sequence: CASSHPMETQYF. CDR3 nucleotide sequence: TGTGCCAGCAGCCACCCGATGGAGACCCAGTACTTC.

The chain carries TRBV6-1 and TRBJ2-5; a weak D match, TRBD1 (6 bases). The germline gives CDR1 MNHNS, CDR2 SASEGT. Trimming took off 4 bases at V and 2 bases at J, with 17 bases between the two ends. This CDR3 spans 16 amino acids. CDR3 in amino acids: CASSALGHALQETQYF. As DNA, the CDR3 is TGTGCCAGCAGTGCACTGGGACACGCCTTACAAGAGACCCAGTACTTC.

CDR3 sequence reads: CAIRGQGLGEAFF. The CDR3, as DNA: TGTGCCATCAGGGGACAGGGATTGGGTGAAGCTTTCTTT. This chain links TRBV10-3 with TRBJ1-1; TRBD1 agrees at 9 bases. Germline-derived CDR1 and CDR2 are ENHRY and SYGVKD. V gave up 6 bases and J gave up 7 bases; unmatched junction bases: 6. The CDR3 sequence is 13 residues long.

This clone was detected a few times. This sequence joins TRBV10-1 and TRBJ2-7; 8 bases fit TRBD1. Unmatched junction bases numbered 7, after V lost 4 bases and J lost 5 bases. The germline gives CDR1 WNHNN, CDR2 SYGVQD (reference sequence). The CDR3 spans 14 residues. The CDR3 bases are TGCGCCAGCAGTGCTAGTCGGACAGGGAACGAGCAGTACTTC. Protein: CASSASRTGNEQYF.

This chain connects TRBV27 to TRBJ2-3; D gene uncertain. This CDR3 contains 15 residues. The V gene lost 1 base and the J gene lost 2 bases, with 10 bases spanning the gap. In germline, CDR1 is MNHEY, CDR2 SMNVEV (reference sequence). The chain's CDR3 is CASSLYDPSTDTQYF. CDR3 DNA: TGTGCCAGCAGTTTATATGACCCCTCCACAGATACGCAGTATTTT.

In this sample, this clone turned up a few times. This rearrangement joins TRBV7-9 to TRBJ2-3; TRBD2 agrees at 11 bases. The CDR3 is 15 amino acids. The germline V gene encodes CDR1 SEHNR and CDR2 FQNEAQ (reference sequence). The V and J ends lost 6 bases and 3 bases, in that order; junction bases with no gene match: 5. The DNA of the CDR3 is TGTGCCAGCAGACAGGGACTAGCGGAGACAGATACGCAGTATTTT. Its protein is CASRQGLAETDTQYF.

CDR3: CASSRGETQYF. CDR3 nucleotide sequence: TGTGCCAGCAGCAGAGGGGAGACCCAGTACTTC. V usage is TRBV7-8 and J usage is TRBJ2-5; D might be TRBD2 (5 bases). With 5 bases removed from V and 5 bases from J, the gap between germline ends came to 6 bases. The CDR3 length is 11 residues. The germline V gene has CDR1 SGHVS and CDR2 FQNEAQ.

V and J are TRBV6-6 and TRBJ2-3; tentatively, D is TRBD2 (5 bases). Germline-derived CDR1 and CDR2 are MNHNY and SVGAGI (reference sequence). With 4 bases removed from V and 6 bases from J, the gap between germline ends came to 14 bases. CDR3 length equals 14 residues. The CDR3 nucleotides are TGTGCCAGCAGTTCGACCCGTGGCGGGGATACGCAGTATTTT. This codes for CASSSTRGGDTQYF.

This clone was seen only a few times. The chain carries TRBV7-2 and TRBJ1-3; unclear D gene. The germline gives CDR1 SGHTA, CDR2 FQGNSA. The CDR3 runs to 16 residues. Trimming stripped 5 bases from V and 0 bases from J, with 14 bases between. CDR3 in DNA: TGTGCCAGCAGCCTCCCTGGGAGTCGCTCTGGAAACACCATATATTTT. Its protein product is CASSLPGSRSGNTIYF.

This clone appeared a single time. V usage is TRBV7-8 and J usage is TRBJ2-1, with 10 positions matching TRBD2. The V gene's germline CDR1 is SGHVS and CDR2 FQNEAQ. After removal of 3 bases from V and 6 bases from J, the junction contained 14 bases not matched to a gene. The CDR3 loop spans 18 amino acids. CDR3 bases: TGTGCCAGCAGCTTCCCAGCGAGCGGGGGGGCTCAATCCAATGAGCAGTTCTTC. Encoded protein: CASSFPASGGAQSNEQFF.

In regard to this clone: Compared with germline, one end of the junction differs, possibly owing to a read error. The chain employs TRBV5-5 and TRBJ2-5; D not resolved. Per germline, CDR1 SGHKS and CDR2 YYEKEE (reference sequence). This CDR3 contains 17 residues. Here the CDR3 DNA reads TGTGCCAGCAGCTTGACACCAGGTGTCCGGGTAGAAGAGACCCAATACTTC. Protein product: CASSLTPGVRVEETQYF. The entire variable domain, with the rest obtained from reference TRBV5-5 and TRBJ2-5, is as follows: DAGVTQSPTHLIKTRGQQVTLRCSPISGHKSVSWYQQVLGQGPQFIFQYYEKEERGRGNFPDRFSARQFPNYSSELNVNALLLGDSALYLCASSLTPGVRVEETQYFGPGTRLLVL.

The chain is built from TRBV27 and TRBJ1-2; D may be TRBD1 (5 bases). Germline lookup yields CDR1 MNHEY and CDR2 SMNVEV (reference sequence). V dropped 2 bases and J dropped 5 bases, with 6 bases sitting between them. The CDR3 sequence is 12 residues long. DNA of the CDR3: TGTGCCAGCAGTTTAAAGGGGTATGGCTACACCTTC. Translation gives CASSLKGYGYTF.